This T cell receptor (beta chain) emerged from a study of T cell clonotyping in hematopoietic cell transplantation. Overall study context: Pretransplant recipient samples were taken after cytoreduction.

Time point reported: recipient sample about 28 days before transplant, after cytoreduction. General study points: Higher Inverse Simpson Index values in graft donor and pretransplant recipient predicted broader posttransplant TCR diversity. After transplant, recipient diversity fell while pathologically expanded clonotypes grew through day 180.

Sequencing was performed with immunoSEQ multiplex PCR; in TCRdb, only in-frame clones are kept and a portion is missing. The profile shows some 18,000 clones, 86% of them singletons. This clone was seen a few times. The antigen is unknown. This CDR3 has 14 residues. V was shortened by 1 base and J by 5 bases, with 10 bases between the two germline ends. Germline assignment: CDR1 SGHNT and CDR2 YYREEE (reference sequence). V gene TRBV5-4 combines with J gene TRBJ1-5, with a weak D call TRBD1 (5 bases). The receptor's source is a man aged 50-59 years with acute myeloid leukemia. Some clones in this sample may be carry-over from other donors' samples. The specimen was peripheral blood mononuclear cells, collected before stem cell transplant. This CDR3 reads CASSLSGADQPQHF. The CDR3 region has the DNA TGTGCCAGCAGCTTGAGCGGGGCGGATCAGCCCCAGCATTTT.